Described below is a single TCR beta chain sequence and its context. The data derive from a study of T-cell memory formation after mild COVID-19. TCRdb passed the 5' RACE reads through MiXCR, listing each CDR3 protein once. The sample holds over 35,000 distinct CDR3 sequences, 9.5% seen once. Deletions cut 1 base from V and 6 bases from J, with 13 bases between. The CDR3 is 14 amino acids. Germline CDR1 and CDR2: SGHAT and FQDESV (reference sequence). The source of this sequence is an adult woman who had mild COVID-19 (a few samples of this study predate the infection). Cell type and time point are not known. This chain connects TRBV11-1 to TRBJ2-7, with D possibly TRBD2 on 5 matching bases. The sample was PBMCs or a T cell subset sorted from them (not recorded which). The CDR3, as DNA: TGTGCCAGCAGCTTAGGGCTAGCTTCTAGCGAGCAGTACTTC. Protein product: CASSLGLASSEQYF.